The T cell receptor beta chain described here comes from a study of shared clonotypes between healthy human individuals. About the study: Per donor, three plates held CD4 naive cells, three held CD4 memory, two held CD8 naive and one held CD8 memory.

Sequenced by immunoSEQ multiplex PCR; TCRdb stores in-frame clones only, minus some. The repertoire consists of roughly 2.5 million clones, with just over 90% occurring once and the leading ten covering about 0.13%. Donors included only healthy HIV-negative adults lacking recent acute infections or vaccinations. Each sample came from a Caucasian adult donor living in Nashville, Tennessee. Subsets obtained from CD4+ cells comprised CD45RA+ naive and CD45RA-negative memory cells. This clonotype originated in a man younger than 35 in good health. Sequencing was done on a sample of naive CD4+ T cells sorted from blood. Subset meaning: CD45RA+ positively selected.

DNA for the CDR3: TGTGCCAGCAGCCTCCCAGTGCGTCTGAGCTCTGGAAACACCATATATTTT. Residues: CASSLPVRLSSGNTIYF. The gene calls are TRBV7-2 and TRBJ1-3; D gene ambiguous. Germline lookup yields CDR1 SGHTA and CDR2 FQGNSA. Trimming cost V 5 bases and J 0 bases, with 17 bases left between them. The CDR3 contains 17 residues.